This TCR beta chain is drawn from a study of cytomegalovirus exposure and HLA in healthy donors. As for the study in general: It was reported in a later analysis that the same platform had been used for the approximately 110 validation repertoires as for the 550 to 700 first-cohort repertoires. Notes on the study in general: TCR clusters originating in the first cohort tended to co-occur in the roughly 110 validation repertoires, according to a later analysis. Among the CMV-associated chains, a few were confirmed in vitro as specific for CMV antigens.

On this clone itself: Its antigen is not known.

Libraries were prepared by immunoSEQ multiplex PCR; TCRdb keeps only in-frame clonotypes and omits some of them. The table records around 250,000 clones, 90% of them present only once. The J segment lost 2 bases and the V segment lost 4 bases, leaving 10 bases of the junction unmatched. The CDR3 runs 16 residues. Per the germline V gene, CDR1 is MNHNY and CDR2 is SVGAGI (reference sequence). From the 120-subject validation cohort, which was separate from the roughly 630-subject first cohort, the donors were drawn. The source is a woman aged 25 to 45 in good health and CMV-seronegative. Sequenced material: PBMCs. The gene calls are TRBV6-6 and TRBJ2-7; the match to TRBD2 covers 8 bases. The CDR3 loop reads CASSLGLGLQAYEQYF. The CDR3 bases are TGTGCCAGCAGTTTGGGACTAGGATTACAAGCCTACGAGCAGTACTTC.